Reported below is one T cell receptor beta chain. The antigen remains undetermined. This CDR3 region has 14 residues. Germline values: CDR1 SGHAT, CDR2 FQNNGV. With 2 bases clipped from V and 2 bases from J, the junction kept 3 bases outside the gene matches. The T cell receptor alpha and beta CDR3 regions were amplified from mRNA by semiquantitative ARM-PCR. In ARM-PCR, communal superprimers followed tagged nested gene-specific primers for exponential amplification. TCRdb re-called the multiplex PCR reads with MiXCR, one entry per CDR3 protein. The sample includes 16,000 or so distinct CDR3 sequences, around 62% of them seen just once. This record comes from a study of relationships among human T cell subsets. T cell subsets were isolated with magnetic beads coated with subset-specific monoclonal antibodies. Broader study findings: T cell counts were not recorded for a couple of pan T samples.

The chain employs TRBV11-2 and TRBJ2-7; TRBD1 matches at 7 bases. This receptor was taken from a man in his forties in good health. The sequenced sample was total T cells sorted from blood. CDR3 DNA sequence: TGTGCCAGCAGCTTACTTCAGGGGGCCTACGAGCAGTACTTC. Protein product: CASSLLQGAYEQYF.